This TCR beta chain was observed in a study of identical twins (TCRdb year 2016). Context from the whole study: To test whether fetal clonotypes persist, this study deep-sequenced TCR alpha and beta repertoires from monozygotic twins, from unrelated adults of various ages, and from cord blood. Replicate twin experiments were performed at different times using different library preparation protocols to rule out contamination.

After removal of 5 bases from V and 6 bases from J, the junction retains 7 bases not matched to a gene. The germline V gene specifies SGHTA as CDR1 and FQGNSA as CDR2. From the cysteine through the phenylalanine, the CDR3 covers 15 amino acids. Only the CDR3 portion is preserved as DNA: 45 bases, with reading frame beginning at the first base. A remark on this clonotype: Its binding antigen is unknown. Nothing much larger sits one base from this clone, and base qualities are not available.

Findings and caveats that apply to the study as a whole: A weaker excess of twin sharing was found in beta out-of-frame sequences because the signal-to-noise ratio was lowered by fewer shared sequences. Compared with coincidental sharing between unrelated individuals, an excess of low generation-probability sequences was observed among out-of-frame TCR alpha sequences shared between twins. Conclusions relied on cross-sectional statistical analysis, since the same donors could not be followed over many years. Invariant T cells such as MAIT and iNKT could partly confound zero-insertion analyses, though diverse VJ usage argued against this for most clonotypes. In monozygotic twins, out-of-frame TCR alpha sharing was systematically underestimated by recombination models, although the models agreed with sharing between unrelated individuals. Fewer insertions were carried by abundant cord blood beta clonotypes, a similar but weaker trend appeared in young adult naive repertoires, and no such trend appeared in memory repertoires.

Library construction relied on 5' RACE. Sequencer: Illumina HiSeq 2000. Template switching added a universal primer binding site, and the final cDNA carried a unique molecular identifier that allowed TCR cDNA molecules to be counted accurately. Specific primers in the conserved constant-segment region were used to synthesize first-strand cDNA for TCR alpha and beta chains. To control for contamination, every cDNA library carried two barcodes: a SMART-Mk sample barcode plus Illumina barcodes. TruSeq adapter sequences along with Illumina sample barcodes were introduced in two successive PCR steps. The TCR alpha and beta cDNA libraries were sequenced on the Illumina HiSeq platform using custom primers. On the study's bioinformatics: Raw reads were processed with MiGEC to extract unique molecular identifiers, and MiXCR was used to determine CDR3 positions. For each individual, recombination models were inferred using an EM algorithm with the repgenHMM and IGoR tools. The tcR package in R was used for shared clonotype analysis, with sharing normalized by the product of cloneset sizes. To study raw recombination free of thymic and clonal selection effects, out-of-frame nonproductive sequences were analyzed. TCRdb handled the public reads itself, with Q25 trimming in fastp and clone calling in MiXCR, and kept productive beta chains. Rows are unified per CDR3 protein, each entry keeping the most common DNA and genes. The V and J calls come from TCRdb's annotation, not from the publication. The sample table holds about 240,000 distinct CDR3 sequences, of which approximately 10% were seen once. The ten largest clones add up to approximately 9.1% of the sample.

Only healthy Caucasian donors were included. Miltenyi CD45RO+ enrichment and human naive T-cell isolation kits were used to isolate memory (CD45RO+) and naive T cells from PBMC. The TCR sequence derives from a middle-aged man in good health. Specimen: memory T cells sorted from blood. The label giving this sample's cell subset or site can be read as: CD45RO+ enriched T cells. Recombination joined TRBV7-2 with TRBJ1-6, and 7 bases in between align with TRBD1. Here is the DNA: TGTGCCAGCAGCCCCTGGGACAGACCTAATTCACCCCTCCACTTT. Its translation is CASSPWDRPNSPLHF.